This T cell receptor beta chain was recorded in a study of neurological immune-mediated disorders. This clonotype came up many times. TCRdb re-analysed the 5' RACE reads in MiXCR, keeping a single row per CDR3 protein. The top ten hold 1.1% to 1.5% of the sample, which has roughly 52,000 distinct CDR3 sequences, just under 6% seen once. Sequencing input: CD4+ T cells from blood. This sequence originates from a woman between 18 and 29 years old with multiple sclerosis.

The CDR3 DNA is TGCAGTGCTGGACAGGGAATAGCCAAAAACATTCAGTACTTC. Translating it yields CSAGQGIAKNIQYF. V and J are TRBV20-1 and TRBJ2-4, with 8 nucleotides matching TRBD1. From germline, CDR1 is DFQATT and CDR2 SNEGSKA (reference sequence). This CDR3 region has 14 residues. Losses at the gene ends were 5 bases for V and 0 bases for J; bases not matched to a gene: 3.